A single T cell receptor beta chain is shown here with its context. The specificity of this receptor is unknown. Nothing much larger sits one base from this clone, and base qualities are not available. Taken with the paper, the label for treatment or condition translates to: around 19 received Ad26.COV2.S at low or high dose, single or two shots; about 5 received placebo; per-sample allocation not given. Repertoires of vaccine and placebo recipients were sequenced from samples collected on day 63 after the first injection. In Cohort 1b, around 23 adults aged 18-55 years were enrolled at a single site in Boston, USA, between 29 July and 7 August 2020. Ad26.COV2.S consisted of a replication-incompetent adenovirus type 26 vector by which a prefusion-stabilized SARS-CoV-2 spike protein from the original Wuhan strain was expressed. This sample is part of a study of Ad26.COV2.S vaccination and SARS-CoV-2 variants (dated by TCRdb to the early 2020s). The study in broad terms: Donors in the vaccine arm were drawn from COV1001, a multicentre, randomized, double-blind, placebo-controlled phase I-IIa trial testing Ad26.COV2.S in healthy adults. Investigators did not know the trial group allocation while performing experiments and assessing outcomes. The TCR-sequenced set comprised about 32 samples: approximately 19 Ad26.COV2.S vaccine recipients, 5 placebo recipients and 8 SARS-CoV-2 convalescent individuals. Sequencing of the TCRbeta repertoire served to evaluate the specificity and breadth of SARS-CoV-2-reactive T cell receptors following Ad26.COV2.S vaccination. Ad26.COV2.S was administered intramuscularly at a dose of 5x10^10 or 1x10^11 viral particles, either as one shot or as two shots given 56 days apart. Participants in the trial were split at random into five groups of five each, receiving low-dose or high-dose Ad26.COV2.S once or twice, or else placebo on both occasions. The research as a whole found: It was noted by the authors that total T cell responses may have been underestimated by the TCR breadth and depth analyses. The study lacked the statistical power to compare responses across vaccine doses or regimens. After vaccination, spike-specific CD8+ and CD4+ T cell responses were reported to show substantial breadth. Comparable non-spike TCR breadth was observed between vaccine and placebo recipients, consistent with only spike being contained in the vaccine. Compared with placebo recipients, Ad26.COV2.S recipients showed higher spike-specific TCR breadth (P = 0.0014).

From the cysteine through the phenylalanine, the CDR3 covers 16 amino acids. Solely the CDR3 DNA is kept, with 48 bases framed from the first base. In the germline V gene (reference sequence), CDR1 corresponds to MNHEY and CDR2 to SMNVEV. V and J lose 1 base and 1 base, and a span of 13 bases separates them. The immunoSEQ Assay was the method used to sequence TCRbeta CDR3 regions. After extraction, genomic DNA underwent amplification by bias-controlled multiplex PCR, followed by high-throughput sequencing. In the original analysis: Collapsing and filtering of sequences were performed to quantify the absolute abundance of each unique TCRbeta CDR3 region. Usable DNA was measured by amplifying reference genes present in all nucleated cells, and TCRbeta template counts were normalized to that usable DNA to estimate T cell fraction. Repertoire TCRs were annotated as SARS-CoV-2-specific when V gene, CDR3 amino acid sequence and J gene were exactly matched to a known reactive TCR set. MIRA supplied the reference SARS-CoV-2 TCR set, which was filtered for enrichment in COVID-19-positive ImmuneCODE repertoires so that public or cross-reactive TCRs were removed. Drawing on the MIRA antigens, annotated TCRs were analysed further at the level of specific ORF or position within ORF. Depth was the summed frequency of annotated unique rearrangements, while breadth was defined as annotated unique rearrangements over total unique productive rearrangements. Group comparisons of TCR breadth used two-sided Wilcoxon rank-sum tests. The source is immuneACCESS, and TCRdb retained only in-frame sequences with V and J called. Part of the clones is not carried over; for the studies checked, unresolved V genes explain less than half of this, and the remainder is unexplained. Clone size and the V and J calls come from that table; the DNA yielded D and trimming. Across this sample there are 320,000 or so clones, with almost 90% seen only once. Approximately 5% of the sample belongs to the ten largest clones.

The origin of this receptor is a person between 18 and 59 years old who received the Ad26.COV2.S COVID-19 vaccine or a placebo. This material consisted of peripheral blood, taken in a trial of Ad26.COV2.S vaccine versus placebo. The chain is encoded by TRBV27 joined to TRBJ1-2; no D segment can be confidently identified. The CDR3 has the sequence CASSLYPLGNNYGYTF. The sequence in DNA is TGTGCCAGCAGTTTATACCCCTTGGGGAATAACTATGGCTACACCTTC.